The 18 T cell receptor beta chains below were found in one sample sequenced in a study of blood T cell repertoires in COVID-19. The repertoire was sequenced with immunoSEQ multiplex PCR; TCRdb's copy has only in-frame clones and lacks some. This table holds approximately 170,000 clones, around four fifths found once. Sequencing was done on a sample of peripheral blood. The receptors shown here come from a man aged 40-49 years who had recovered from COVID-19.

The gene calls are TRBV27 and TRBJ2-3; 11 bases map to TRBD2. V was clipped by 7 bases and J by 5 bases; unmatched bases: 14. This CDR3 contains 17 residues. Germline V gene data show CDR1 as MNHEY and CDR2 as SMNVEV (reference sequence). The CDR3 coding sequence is TGTGCCAGCAAAGGTCAGACTAGCGGGATGAGGATAGATACGCAGTATTTT. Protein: CASKGQTSGMRIDTQYF.

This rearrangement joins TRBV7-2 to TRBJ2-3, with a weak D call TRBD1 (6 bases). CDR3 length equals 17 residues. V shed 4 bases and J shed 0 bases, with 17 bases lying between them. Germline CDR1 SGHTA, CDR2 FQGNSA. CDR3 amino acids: CASSSSKGHSSTDTQYF. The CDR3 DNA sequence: TGTGCCAGCAGCTCATCCAAGGGACATTCTAGCACAGATACGCAGTATTTT.

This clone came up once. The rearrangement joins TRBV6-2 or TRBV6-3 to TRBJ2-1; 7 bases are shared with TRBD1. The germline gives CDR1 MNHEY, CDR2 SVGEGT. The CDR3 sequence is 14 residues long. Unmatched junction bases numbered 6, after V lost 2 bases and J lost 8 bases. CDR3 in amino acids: CASSYGTVVDEQFF. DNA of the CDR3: TGTGCCAGCAGTTACGGGACAGTAGTCGATGAGCAGTTCTTC.

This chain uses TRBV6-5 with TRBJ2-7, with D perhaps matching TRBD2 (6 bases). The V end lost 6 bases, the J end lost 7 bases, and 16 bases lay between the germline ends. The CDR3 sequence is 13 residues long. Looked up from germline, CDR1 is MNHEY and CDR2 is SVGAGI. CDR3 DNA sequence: TGTGCCAGCAGAACCGGGACTTGGGGAGAGCAGTACTTC. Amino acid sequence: CASRTGTWGEQYF.

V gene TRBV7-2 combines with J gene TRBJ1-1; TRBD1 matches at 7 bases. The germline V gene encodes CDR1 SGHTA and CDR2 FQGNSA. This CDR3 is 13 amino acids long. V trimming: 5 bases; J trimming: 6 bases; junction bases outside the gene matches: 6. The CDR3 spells CASSLDRVAEAFF. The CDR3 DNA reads TGTGCCAGCAGCCTCGACAGGGTCGCTGAAGCTTTCTTT.

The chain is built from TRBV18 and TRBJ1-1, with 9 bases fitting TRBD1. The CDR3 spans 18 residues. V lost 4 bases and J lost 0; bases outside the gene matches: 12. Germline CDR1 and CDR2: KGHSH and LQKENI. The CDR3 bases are TGTGCCAGCTCACTCCGGGACAGGGCGCAGACCATGAACACTGAAGCTTTCTTT. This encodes CASSLRDRAQTMNTEAFF. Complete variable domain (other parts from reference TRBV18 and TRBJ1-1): NAGVMQNPRHLVRRRGQEARLRCSPMKGHSHVYWYRQLPEEGLKFMVYLQKENIIDESGMPKERFSAEFPKEGPSILRIQQVVRGDSAAYFCASSLRDRAQTMNTEAFFGQGTRLTVV.

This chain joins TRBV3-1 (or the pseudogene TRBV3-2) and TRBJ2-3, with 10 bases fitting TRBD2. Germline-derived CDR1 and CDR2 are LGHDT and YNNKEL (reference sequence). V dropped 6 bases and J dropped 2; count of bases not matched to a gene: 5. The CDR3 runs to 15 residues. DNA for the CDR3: TGTGCCAGCAGGCGGACTAGCGGAAACACAGATACGCAGTATTTT. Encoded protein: CASRRTSGNTDTQYF.

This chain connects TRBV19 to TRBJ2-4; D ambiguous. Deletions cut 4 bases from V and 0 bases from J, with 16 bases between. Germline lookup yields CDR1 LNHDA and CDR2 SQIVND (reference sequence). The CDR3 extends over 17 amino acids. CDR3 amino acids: CASSRLYSSEAKNIQYF. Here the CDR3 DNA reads TGTGCCAGTAGTAGGCTCTACAGTTCCGAAGCCAAAAACATTCAGTACTTC. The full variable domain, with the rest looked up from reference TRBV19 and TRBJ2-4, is DGGITQSPKYLFRKEGQNVTLSCEQNLNHDAMYWYRQDPGQGLRLIYYSQIVNDFQKGDIAEGYSVSREKKESFPLTVTSAQKNPTAFYLCASSRLYSSEAKNIQYFGAGTRLSVL.

CDR3 in DNA: TGTGCCAGCAGTTACCAGGGACTAGCGGGAGTCTACGAGCAGTACTTC. This codes for CASSYQGLAGVYEQYF. The chain joins TRBV6-5 to TRBJ2-7, with 14 nucleotides matching TRBD2. The ends lost 2 bases at V and 3 bases at J; junction bases unmatched: 3. The CDR3 length is 16 residues. The germline V gene has CDR1 MNHEY and CDR2 SVGAGI.

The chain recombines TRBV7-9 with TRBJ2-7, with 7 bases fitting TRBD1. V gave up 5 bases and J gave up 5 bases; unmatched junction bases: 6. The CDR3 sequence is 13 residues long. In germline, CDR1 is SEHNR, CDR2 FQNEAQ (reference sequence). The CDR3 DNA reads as TGTGCCAGCAGCATACCGACAGGGCACGAGCAGTACTTC. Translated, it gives CASSIPTGHEQYF.

The CDR3 region is CASSKDAGTGIPNGYTF. The CDR3 region has the DNA TGTGCCAGCAGCAAGGATGCCGGGACAGGGATCCCGAATGGCTACACCTTC. The chain links TRBV4-2 to TRBJ1-2; 9 nucleotides align to TRBD1. Germline assignment: CDR1 LGHNA and CDR2 YNFKEQ. Germline trimming cut 5 bases from V and 6 bases from J; bases unmatched to any gene: 16. The CDR3 runs 17 residues.

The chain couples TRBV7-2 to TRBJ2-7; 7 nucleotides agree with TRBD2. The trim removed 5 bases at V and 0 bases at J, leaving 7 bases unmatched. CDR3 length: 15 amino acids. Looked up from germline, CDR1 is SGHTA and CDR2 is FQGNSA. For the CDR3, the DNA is TGTGCCAGCAGCCCGCAGGCGGGAGCCTCCTACGAGCAGTACTTC. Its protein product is CASSPQAGASYEQYF.

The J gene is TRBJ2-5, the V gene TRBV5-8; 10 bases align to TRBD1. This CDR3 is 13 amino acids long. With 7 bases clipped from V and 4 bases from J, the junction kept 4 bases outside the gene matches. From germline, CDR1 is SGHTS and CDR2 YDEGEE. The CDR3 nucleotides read TGTGCCAGCGGAAGGACAGGGGGAGAGACCCAGTACTTC. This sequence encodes CASGRTGGETQYF. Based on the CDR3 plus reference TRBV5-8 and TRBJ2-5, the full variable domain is EAGVTQSPTHLIKTRGQQATLRCSPISGHTSVYWYQQALGLGLQFLLWYDEGEERNRGNFPPRFSGRQFPNYSSELNVNALELEDSALYLCASGRTGGETQYFGPGTRLLVL.

The CDR3 DNA reads TGTGCCAGCAGTAAAGGACAGGGTCCTACTAATGAAAAACTGTTTTTT. Its protein product is CASSKGQGPTNEKLFF. The chain combines TRBV27 with TRBJ1-4, with TRBD1 matching over 8 bases. The V and J ends lost 5 bases and 2 bases, in that order; junction bases with no gene match: 7. CDR1 is MNHEY and CDR2 is SMNVEV in the germline V gene (reference sequence). The CDR3 has 16 amino acids.

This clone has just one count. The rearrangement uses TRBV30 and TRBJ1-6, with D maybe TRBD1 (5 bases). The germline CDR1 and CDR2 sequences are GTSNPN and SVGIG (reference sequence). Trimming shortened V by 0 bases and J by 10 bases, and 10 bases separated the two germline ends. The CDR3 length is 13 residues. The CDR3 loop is CAWSVGENSPLHF. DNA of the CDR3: TGTGCCTGGAGTGTAGGGGAAAACTCACCCCTCCACTTT.

CDR3 DNA sequence: TGTGCCAGCAGCTTCGAGGCCCGGGAGACCCAGTACTTC. As protein: CASSFEARETQYF. The V gene is TRBV7-9, the J gene TRBJ2-5; D not certain. Looked up from germline, CDR1 is SEHNR and CDR2 is FQNEAQ (reference sequence). This CDR3 has 13 amino acids. The V gene lost 3 bases and the J gene lost 5 bases, with 10 bases spanning the gap.

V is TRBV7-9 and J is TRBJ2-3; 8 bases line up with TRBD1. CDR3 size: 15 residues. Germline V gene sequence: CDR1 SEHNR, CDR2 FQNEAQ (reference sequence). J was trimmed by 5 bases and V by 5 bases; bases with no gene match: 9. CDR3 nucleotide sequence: TGTGCCAGCAGCCCCGGGACAGGTCCGAGAGATACGCAGTATTTT. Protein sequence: CASSPGTGPRDTQYF.

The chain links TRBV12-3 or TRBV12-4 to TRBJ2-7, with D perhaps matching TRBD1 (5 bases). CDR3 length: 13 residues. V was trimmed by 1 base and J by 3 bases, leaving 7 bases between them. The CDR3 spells CASSLVGVYEQYF. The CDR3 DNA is TGTGCCAGCAGTTTAGTAGGGGTCTACGAGCAGTACTTC.